This T cell receptor beta chain was sequenced during a study of Tregs in tolerant kidney transplant recipients. Related graft donors supplied nonmyeloablative bone marrow transplants, and mixed chimerism was transient. Unstimulated regulatory T cells (CD4+CD25+CD127-), CD4+CD25- non-regulatory cells, CD4 and CD8 cells were FACS-sorted from thawed PBMCs. This clone was recorded once. Method: immunoSEQ multiplex PCR; TCRdb's copy keeps in-frame clones and lacks some. The sample holds 45,000 to 55,000 clones, roughly nine tenths seen once. CDR1 and CDR2 (germline): PRHDT, FYEKMQ (reference sequence). V shed 5 bases, J shed 8 bases, and the junction held 9 bases outside the gene matches. The CDR3 is 17 amino acids.

This TCR was recovered from a human patient who received a combined kidney and bone marrow transplant. Some T cells may have originated in the graft donor. Sequenced material: CD8+ T cells from blood (PBMCs), taken 24 months after the transplant. The rearrangement links TRBV13 to TRBJ2-1, with TRBD2 matching over 16 bases. The CDR3 protein is CASSPGTSGRAGDEQFF. The CDR3 nucleotides read TGTGCCAGCAGCCCCGGGACTAGCGGGAGGGCCGGGGATGAGCAGTTCTTC.